These 18 T cell receptor beta chains were sequenced from one sample in a study of blood T cells in healthy people across ages. Through a sample-barcoded 5' primer and a J-beta primer mix, a second PCR was run for about 6 to 11 cycles. TCRdb reprocessed the 5' RACE reads via MiXCR and lists one record per CDR3 protein. The sample has more than 800,000 distinct CDR3 sequences, more than 35% seen once; the top ten hold approximately 17%. The specimen sequenced was blood. The source is an older woman in good health.

This chain uses TRBV29-1 with TRBJ2-7; D remains ambiguous. Germline lookup yields CDR1 SQVTM and CDR2 ANQGSEA. V was pared by 1 base and J by 6 bases, with 7 bases between. The CDR3 is 11 residues long. CDR3: CSVEGVPEQYF. The CDR3 DNA sequence: TGCAGCGTTGAAGGCGTGCCCGAGCAGTACTTC.

The gene calls are TRBV29-1 and TRBJ1-2; D may be TRBD1 (6 bases). The CDR3 sequence is 16 residues long. The V gene lost 6 bases and the J gene lost 0 bases, with 20 bases spanning the gap. Germline assignment: CDR1 SQVTM and CDR2 ANQGSEA. CDR3 bases: TGCAGCGTGCGCGGGGGCCTGGATACGACTAACTATGGCTACACCTTC. It translates to CSVRGGLDTTNYGYTF.

The V call is TRBV6-5, the J call TRBJ2-4; TRBD1 matches at 9 bases. The CDR3 has 15 residues. Germline V gene sequence: CDR1 MNHEY, CDR2 SVGAGI. V gave up 6 bases and J gave up 13 bases; unmatched junction bases: 16. CDR3 in amino acids: CASRSTGGVSYKQYF. The CDR3 DNA reads as TGTGCCAGCAGGTCGACAGGGGGGGTCTCCTACAAGCAGTACTTC.

A few counts support this clonotype. In DNA form, the CDR3 reads TGTGCCAGCAGCCCTAGCGGGAGTCGTCGTACAGATACGCAGTATTTT. This codes for CASSPSGSRRTDTQYF. The genes are TRBV3-1 and TRBJ2-3; 10 nucleotides line up with TRBD2. The CDR3 is 16 amino acids. V gave up 4 bases and J gave up 3 bases; unmatched junction bases: 7. Germline V gives CDR1 LGHDT, CDR2 YNNKEL (reference sequence).

This clonotype appeared a few times. The J gene is TRBJ2-7, the V gene TRBV6-5; D is possibly TRBD2 (5 bases). The CDR3 has 15 amino acids. Per germline, CDR1 MNHEY and CDR2 SVGAGI. Trimming pared 2 bases from V and 0 bases from J, leaving 11 bases between. CDR3 amino acids: CASSYGAGVSYEQYF. In nucleotides, the CDR3 is TGTGCCAGCAGTTACGGCGCCGGGGTCTCCTACGAGCAGTACTTC.

V is TRBV29-1 and J is TRBJ2-3; TRBD1 agrees at 7 bases. There are 15 residues in the CDR3. J was trimmed by 2 bases and V by 4 bases; bases with no gene match: 9. Germline loops: CDR1 SQVTM, CDR2 ANQGSEA. The DNA for the CDR3 is TGCAGCGTTGTTCCCACGGGACAGACCACAGATACGCAGTATTTT. Encoded protein: CSVVPTGQTTDTQYF.

This clonotype was counted only a few times. V gene TRBV11-1 combines with J gene TRBJ1-2; possible D gene TRBD1, 6 bases. Trimming left V 5 bases short and J 5 bases short, with 12 bases between. The CDR3 length is 13 residues. The germline V gene has CDR1 SGHAT and CDR2 FQDESV (reference sequence). CDR3: CASSSPGEYGYTF. The CDR3 coding sequence is TGTGCCAGCAGCAGCCCAGGGGAGTATGGCTACACCTTC.

This chain joins TRBV6-2 or TRBV6-3 and TRBJ2-5, with 10 positions matching TRBD1. Germline lookup yields CDR1 MNHEY and CDR2 SVGEGT. V shed 8 bases, J shed 11 bases, and the junction held 14 bases outside the gene matches. CDR3 length: 14 residues. The CDR3 DNA is TGTGCCAGCGTACGATCGGGACAGGGGTATGAGCAGTACTTC. It codes for CASVRSGQGYEQYF.

The chain joins TRBV20-1 to TRBJ2-4; 9 positions agree with TRBD2. CDR1 and CDR2 from the germline V gene are DFQATT and SNEGSKA (reference sequence). The CDR3 has 13 residues. V lost 6 bases, J lost 13 bases, and 13 bases stayed unmatched. As DNA, the CDR3 is TGCAGTGCCCCGACTACGGGCGGGAGGGAGCAGTACTTC. It yields the protein CSAPTTGGREQYF.

This clonotype appeared a single time. The chain links TRBV29-1 to TRBJ2-1, with D uncertain. This CDR3 spans 8 amino acids. Germline assignment: CDR1 SQVTM and CDR2 ANQGSEA. Trimming cost V 8 bases and J 9 bases, with 5 bases left between them. The DNA of the CDR3 is TGCAGCCCTCGTGAGCAGTTCTTC. It yields the protein CSPREQFF.

The chain combines TRBV11-2 with TRBJ2-1; no firm D call. The germline CDR1 and CDR2 sequences are SGHAT and FQNNGV. CDR3 size: 11 residues. Trimming took 3 bases from V and 10 from J, leaving 7 bases between them. CDR3: CASSFSVEQFF. CDR3 in DNA: TGTGCCAGCAGCTTTTCGGTAGAGCAGTTCTTC.

This clonotype occurred a few times. The chain recombines TRBV6-5 with TRBJ1-6, with D tentatively TRBD1 (5 bases). Germline V gene lookup returns CDR1 MNHEY and CDR2 SVGAGI. Trimming stripped 8 bases from V and 8 bases from J, with 10 bases between. This CDR3 has 12 amino acids. CDR3 sequence (DNA): TGTGCCAGCCGGGGCTCTGATTCACCCCTCCACTTT. This gives the protein CASRGSDSPLHF.

The chain combines TRBV20-1 with TRBJ2-1; TRBD2 matches 14 bases. The germline V gene has CDR1 DFQATT and CDR2 SNEGSKA (reference sequence). With 4 bases clipped from V and 10 bases from J, the junction kept 9 bases outside the gene matches. This CDR3 is built from 15 residues. The CDR3 loop is CSATQGTSGSGEQFF. CDR3 bases: TGCAGTGCTACTCAGGGGACTAGCGGGAGTGGGGAGCAGTTCTTC.

The V and J genes are TRBV2 and TRBJ2-3; D uncertain. V shed 8 bases and J shed 2 bases, with 5 bases lying between them. The V gene's germline CDR1 is SNHLY and CDR2 FYNNEI. This CDR3 has 11 amino acids. For the CDR3, the DNA is TGTGCCAGCGGCCACACAGATACGCAGTATTTT. This translates into CASGHTDTQYF.

The rearrangement links TRBV6-5 to TRBJ2-3; D possibly uses TRBD1 or TRBD2 (5 bases each). Trimming removed 0 bases from V and 4 bases from J, with 11 bases in between. The CDR3 contains 15 residues. The V gene's germline CDR1 is MNHEY and CDR2 SVGAGI. CDR3 sequence reads: CASSYSGRGSDTQYF. CDR3 coding DNA: TGTGCCAGCAGTTACTCTGGCCGGGGCTCAGATACGCAGTATTTT.

The J gene is TRBJ2-3, the V gene TRBV4-2, with 9 bases that match TRBD2. Germline V CDR1 and CDR2: LGHNA, YNFKEQ. CDR3 size: 17 residues. J was trimmed by 0 bases and V by 1 base; bases with no gene match: 5. The CDR3 loop is CASSQGASGRSTDTQYF. For the CDR3, the DNA is TGTGCCAGCAGCCAAGGAGCGAGCGGGAGGAGCACAGATACGCAGTATTTT.

This clonotype has only a few counts. Written as DNA, the CDR3 is TGCAGTGCTAGAGAAGTAGGGACCCCGAACACTGAAGCTTTCTTT. This gives the protein CSAREVGTPNTEAFF. This rearrangement joins TRBV20-1 to TRBJ1-1, with D possibly being TRBD1 (5 bases). Germline V gene data show CDR1 as DFQATT and CDR2 as SNEGSKA (reference sequence). The CDR3 consists of 15 residues. V lost 0 bases and J 1 base, leaving 12 bases between the germline ends.

There are a few counts of this clonotype. The V gene is TRBV6-1, the J gene TRBJ2-5; 7 bases are shared with TRBD2. V trimming: 4 bases; J trimming: 2 bases; junction bases outside the gene matches: 7. The CDR3 has 15 amino acids. CDR1 is MNHNS, CDR2 SASEGT, per germline. The CDR3, as DNA: TGTGCCAGCAGTGGAGCGCTCGGGGGGCAAGAGACCCAGTACTTC. Amino acids: CASSGALGGQETQYF.